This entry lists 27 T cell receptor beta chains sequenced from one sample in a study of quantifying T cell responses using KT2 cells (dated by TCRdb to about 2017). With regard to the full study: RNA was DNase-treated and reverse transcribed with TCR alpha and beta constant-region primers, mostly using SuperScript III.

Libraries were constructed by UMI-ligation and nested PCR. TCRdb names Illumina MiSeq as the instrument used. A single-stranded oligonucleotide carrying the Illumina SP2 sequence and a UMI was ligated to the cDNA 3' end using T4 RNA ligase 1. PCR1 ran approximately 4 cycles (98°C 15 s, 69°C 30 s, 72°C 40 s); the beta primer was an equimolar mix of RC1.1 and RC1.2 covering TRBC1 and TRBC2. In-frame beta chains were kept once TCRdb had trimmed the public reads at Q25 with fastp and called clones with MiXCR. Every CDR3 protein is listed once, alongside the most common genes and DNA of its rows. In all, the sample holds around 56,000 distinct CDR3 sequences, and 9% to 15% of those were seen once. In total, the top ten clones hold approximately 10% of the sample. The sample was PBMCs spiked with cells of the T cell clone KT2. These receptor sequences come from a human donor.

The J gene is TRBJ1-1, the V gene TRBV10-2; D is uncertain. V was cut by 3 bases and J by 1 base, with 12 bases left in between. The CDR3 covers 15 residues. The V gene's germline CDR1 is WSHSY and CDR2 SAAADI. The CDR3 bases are TGCGCCAGCAGTGATTGGGGAATCGAGAACACTGAAGCTTTCTTT. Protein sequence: CASSDWGIENTEAFF.

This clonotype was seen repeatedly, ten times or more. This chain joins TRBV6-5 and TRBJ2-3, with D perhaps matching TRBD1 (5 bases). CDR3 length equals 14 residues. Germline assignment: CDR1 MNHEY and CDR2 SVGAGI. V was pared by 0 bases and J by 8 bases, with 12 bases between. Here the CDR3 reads CASSYSGLDVTQYF. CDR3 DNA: TGTGCCAGCAGTTACTCGGGGCTAGATGTTACGCAGTATTTT.

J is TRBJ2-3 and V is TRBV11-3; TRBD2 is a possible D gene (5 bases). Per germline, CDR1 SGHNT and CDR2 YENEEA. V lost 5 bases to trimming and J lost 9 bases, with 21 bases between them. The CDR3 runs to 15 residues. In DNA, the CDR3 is TGTGCCAGCAGCATCCGTAGCGCTAAAGACGCAACGCAGTATTTT. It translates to CASSIRSAKDATQYF.

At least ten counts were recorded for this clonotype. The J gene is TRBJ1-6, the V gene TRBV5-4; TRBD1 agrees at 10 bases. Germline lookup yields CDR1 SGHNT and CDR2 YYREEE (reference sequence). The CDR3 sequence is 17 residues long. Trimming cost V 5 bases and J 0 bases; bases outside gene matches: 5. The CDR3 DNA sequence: TGTGCCAGCAGTTCCAGGACAGGGGGCTCCTATAATTCACCCCTCCACTTT. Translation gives CASSSRTGGSYNSPLHF.

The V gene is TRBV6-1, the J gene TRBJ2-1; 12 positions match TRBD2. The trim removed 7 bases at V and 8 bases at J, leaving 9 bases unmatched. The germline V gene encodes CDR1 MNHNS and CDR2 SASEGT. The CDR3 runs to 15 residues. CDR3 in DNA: TGTGCCAGCAACCCGACTAGCGGGAGTGTGGATGAGCAGTTCTTC. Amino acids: CASNPTSGSVDEQFF.

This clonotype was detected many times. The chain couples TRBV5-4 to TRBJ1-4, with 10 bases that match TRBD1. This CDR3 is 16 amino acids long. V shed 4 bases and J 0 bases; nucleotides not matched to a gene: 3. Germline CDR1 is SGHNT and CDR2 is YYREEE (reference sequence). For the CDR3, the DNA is TGTGCCAGCAGCCGGGACAGGGGAGCAACTAATGAAAAACTGTTTTTT. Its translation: CASSRDRGATNEKLFF.

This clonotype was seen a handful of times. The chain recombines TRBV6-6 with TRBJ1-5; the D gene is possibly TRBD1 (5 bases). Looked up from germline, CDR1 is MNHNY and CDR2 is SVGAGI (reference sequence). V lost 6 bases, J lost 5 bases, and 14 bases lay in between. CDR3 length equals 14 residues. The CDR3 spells CASRSDSVYQPQHF. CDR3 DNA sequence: TGTGCCAGCAGGTCCGACAGTGTTTATCAGCCCCAGCATTTT.

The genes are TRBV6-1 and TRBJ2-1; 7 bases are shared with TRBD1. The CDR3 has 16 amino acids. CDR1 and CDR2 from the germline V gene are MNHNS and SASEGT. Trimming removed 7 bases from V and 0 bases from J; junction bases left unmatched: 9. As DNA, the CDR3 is TGTGCCAGCACCAAGGGACAGCCAAGCTCCTACAATGAGCAGTTCTTC. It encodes CASTKGQPSSYNEQFF.

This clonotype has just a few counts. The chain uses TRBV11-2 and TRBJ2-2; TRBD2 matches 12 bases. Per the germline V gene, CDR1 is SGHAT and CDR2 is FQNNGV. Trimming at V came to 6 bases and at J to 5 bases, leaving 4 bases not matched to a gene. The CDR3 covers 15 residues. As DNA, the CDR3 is TGTGCCAGCAGTCGACTAGCGGGAGTAACCGGGGAGCTGTTTTTT. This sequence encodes CASSRLAGVTGELFF.

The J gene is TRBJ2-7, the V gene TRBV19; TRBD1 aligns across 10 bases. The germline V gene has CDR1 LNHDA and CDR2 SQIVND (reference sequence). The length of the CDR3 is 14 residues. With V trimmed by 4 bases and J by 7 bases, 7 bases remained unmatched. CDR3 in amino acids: CASSTGQGVYEQYF. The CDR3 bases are TGTGCCAGTAGTACCGGACAGGGGGTGTATGAGCAGTACTTC.

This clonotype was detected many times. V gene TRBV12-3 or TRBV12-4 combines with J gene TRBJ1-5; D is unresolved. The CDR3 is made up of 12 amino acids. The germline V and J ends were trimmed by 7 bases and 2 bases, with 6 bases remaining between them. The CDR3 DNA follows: TGTGCCAGCAACTGGGGCAATCAGCCCCAGCATTTT. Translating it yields CASNWGNQPQHF.

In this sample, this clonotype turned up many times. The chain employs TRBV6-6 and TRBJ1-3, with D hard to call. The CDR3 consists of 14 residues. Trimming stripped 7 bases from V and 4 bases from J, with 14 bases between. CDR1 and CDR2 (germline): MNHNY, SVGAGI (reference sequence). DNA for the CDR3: TGTGCCAGCACCCAGACCCGGCAGGGAAACACCATATATTTT. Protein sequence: CASTQTRQGNTIYF.

CDR3 in amino acids: CASSHLGGNEQFF. The DNA for the CDR3 is TGTGCCAGCAGCCACCTTGGGGGAAATGAGCAGTTCTTC. V and J are TRBV4-2 and TRBJ2-1, with D perhaps matching TRBD1 or TRBD2 (5 bases each). Germline V gene data show CDR1 as LGHNA and CDR2 as YNFKEQ. Deletions cut 3 bases from V and 7 bases from J, with 10 bases between. CDR3 size: 13 residues.

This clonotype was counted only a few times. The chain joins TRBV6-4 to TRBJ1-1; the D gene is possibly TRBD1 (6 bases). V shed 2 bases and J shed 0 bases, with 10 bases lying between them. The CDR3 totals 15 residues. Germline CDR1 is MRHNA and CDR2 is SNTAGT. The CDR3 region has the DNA TGTGCCAGCAGTGACCCGACAGGCGTGAACACTGAAGCTTTCTTT. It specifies CASSDPTGVNTEAFF.

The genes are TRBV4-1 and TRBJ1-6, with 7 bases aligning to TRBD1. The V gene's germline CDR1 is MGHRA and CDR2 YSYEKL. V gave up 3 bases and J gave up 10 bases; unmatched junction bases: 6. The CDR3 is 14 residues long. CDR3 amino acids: CASSHVTGVSPLHF. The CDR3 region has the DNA TGCGCCAGCAGCCATGTAACAGGGGTCTCACCCCTCCACTTT.

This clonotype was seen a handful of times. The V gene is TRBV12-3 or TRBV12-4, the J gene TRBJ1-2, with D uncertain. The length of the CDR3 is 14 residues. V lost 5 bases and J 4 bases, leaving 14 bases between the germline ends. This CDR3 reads CASSTDTVPYGYTF. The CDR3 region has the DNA TGTGCCAGCAGTACTGATACAGTACCCTATGGCTACACCTTC.

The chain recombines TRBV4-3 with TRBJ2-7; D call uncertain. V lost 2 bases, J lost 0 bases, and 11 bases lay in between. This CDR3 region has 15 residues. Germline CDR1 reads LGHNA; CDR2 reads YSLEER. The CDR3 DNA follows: TGCGCCAGCAGCCAAACAATATCGGTCTCCTACGAGCAGTACTTC. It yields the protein CASSQTISVSYEQYF.

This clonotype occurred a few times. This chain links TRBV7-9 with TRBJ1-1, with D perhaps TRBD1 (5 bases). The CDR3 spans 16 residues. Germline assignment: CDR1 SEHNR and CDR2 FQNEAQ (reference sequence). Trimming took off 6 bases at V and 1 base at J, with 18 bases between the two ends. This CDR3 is CASRFQMGGKNTEAFF. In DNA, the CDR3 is TGTGCCAGCAGATTTCAAATGGGGGGGAAGAACACTGAAGCTTTCTTT.

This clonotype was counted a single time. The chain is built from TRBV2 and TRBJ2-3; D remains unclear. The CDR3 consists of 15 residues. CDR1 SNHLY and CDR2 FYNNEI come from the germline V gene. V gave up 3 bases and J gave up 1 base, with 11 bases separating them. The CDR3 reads CASSEQDLGTDTQYF. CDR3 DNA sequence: TGTGCCAGCAGTGAGCAGGATTTGGGCACAGATACGCAGTATTTT.

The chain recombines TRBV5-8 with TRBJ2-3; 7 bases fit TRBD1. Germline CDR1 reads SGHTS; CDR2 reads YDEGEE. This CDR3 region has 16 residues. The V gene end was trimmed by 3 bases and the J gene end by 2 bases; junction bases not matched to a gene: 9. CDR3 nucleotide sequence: TGTGCCAGCAGCTCGGTGTTGGGACAGCTCACAGATACGCAGTATTTT. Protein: CASSSVLGQLTDTQYF.

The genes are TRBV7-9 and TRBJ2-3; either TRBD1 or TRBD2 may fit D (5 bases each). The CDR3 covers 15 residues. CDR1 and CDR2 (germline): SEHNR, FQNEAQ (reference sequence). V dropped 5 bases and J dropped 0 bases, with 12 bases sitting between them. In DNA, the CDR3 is TGTGCCAGCAGCCCCAGAGAGGGGAGCACAGATACGCAGTATTTT. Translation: CASSPREGSTDTQYF. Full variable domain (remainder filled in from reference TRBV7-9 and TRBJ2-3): DTGVSQNPRHKITKRGQNVTFRCDPISEHNRLYWYRQTLGQGPEFLTYFQNEAQLEKSRLLSDRFSAERPKGSFSTLEIQRTEQGDSAMYLCASSPREGSTDTQYFGPGTRLTVL.

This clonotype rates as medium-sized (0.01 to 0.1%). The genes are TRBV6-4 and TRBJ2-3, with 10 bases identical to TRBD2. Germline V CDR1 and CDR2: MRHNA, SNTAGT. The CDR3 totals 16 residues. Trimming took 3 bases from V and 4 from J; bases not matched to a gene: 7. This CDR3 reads CASSESASGGPDTQYF. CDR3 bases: TGTGCCAGCAGTGAGTCGGCTAGCGGGGGCCCAGATACGCAGTATTTT.

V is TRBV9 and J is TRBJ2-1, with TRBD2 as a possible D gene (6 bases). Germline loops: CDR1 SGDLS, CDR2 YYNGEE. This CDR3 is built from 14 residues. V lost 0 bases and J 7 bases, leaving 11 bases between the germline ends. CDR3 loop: CASSVGGEWNEQFF. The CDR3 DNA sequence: TGTGCCAGCAGCGTAGGGGGGGAGTGGAATGAGCAGTTCTTC. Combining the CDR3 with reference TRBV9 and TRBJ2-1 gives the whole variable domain DSGVTQTPKHLITATGQRVTLRCSPRSGDLSVYWYQQSLDQGLQFLIQYYNGEERAKGNILERFSAQQFPDLHSELNLSSLELGDSALYFCASSVGGEWNEQFFGPGTRLTVL.

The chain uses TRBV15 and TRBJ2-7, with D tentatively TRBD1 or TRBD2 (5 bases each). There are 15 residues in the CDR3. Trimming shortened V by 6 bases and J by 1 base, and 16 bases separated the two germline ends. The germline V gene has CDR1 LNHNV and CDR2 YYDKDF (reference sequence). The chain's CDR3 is CATRKGSGRSYEQYF. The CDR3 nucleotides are TGTGCCACCAGAAAAGGGTCGGGACGGTCCTACGAGCAGTACTTC. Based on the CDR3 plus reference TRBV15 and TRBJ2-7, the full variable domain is DAMVIQNPRYQVTQFGKPVTLSCSQTLNHNVMYWYQQKSSQAPKLLFHYYDKDFNNEADTPDNFQSRRPNTSFCFLDIRSPGLGDTAMYLCATRKGSGRSYEQYFGPGTRLTVT.

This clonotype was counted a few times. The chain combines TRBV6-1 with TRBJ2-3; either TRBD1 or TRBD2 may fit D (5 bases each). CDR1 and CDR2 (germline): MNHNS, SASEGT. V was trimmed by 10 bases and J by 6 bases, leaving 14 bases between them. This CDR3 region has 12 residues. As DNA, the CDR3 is TGTGCCACCGAGGGGCTCTCCGATACGCAGTATTTT. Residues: CATEGLSDTQYF.

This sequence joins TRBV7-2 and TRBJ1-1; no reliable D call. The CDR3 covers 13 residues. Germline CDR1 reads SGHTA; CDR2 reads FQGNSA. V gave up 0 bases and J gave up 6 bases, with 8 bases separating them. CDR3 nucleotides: TGTGCCAGCAGCTTAGCCGGGGTTTCTGAAGCTTTCTTT. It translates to CASSLAGVSEAFF.

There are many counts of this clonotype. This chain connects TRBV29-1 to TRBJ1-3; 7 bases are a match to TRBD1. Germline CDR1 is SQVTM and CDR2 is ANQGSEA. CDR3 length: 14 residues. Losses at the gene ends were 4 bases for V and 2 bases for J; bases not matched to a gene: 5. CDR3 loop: CSVVGQTAGNTIYF. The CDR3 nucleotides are TGCAGCGTTGTGGGACAGACGGCTGGAAACACCATATATTTT. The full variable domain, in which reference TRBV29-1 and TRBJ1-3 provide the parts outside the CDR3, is SAVISQKPSRDICQRGTSLTIQCQVDSQVTMMFWYRQQPGQSLTLIATANQGSEATYESGFVIDKFPISRPNLTFSTLTVSNMSPEDSSIYLCSVVGQTAGNTIYFGEGSWLTVV.